The rows below give T cell receptor beta chains drawn from one sample of a study of T cell responses to AZD1222 COVID-19 vaccine. Only in-frame clones appear in the TCRdb table, and some are missing; sequencing was by immunoSEQ multiplex PCR. The sample holds about 140,000 clones, 80% to 90% seen once. The sequences come from peripheral blood, collected on day 0 of AZD1222 vaccination. The receptors were sampled from an adult in good health. Each CDR3 is given with its conserved first and last residue. D genes are given only for firm matches. Rows may omit the clone size; those that give it use once, few, many or a size class.

j_call v_call d_call clone_size cdr3_aa
TRBJ1-1 TRBV19 . . CASTLLLGVTEAFF
TRBJ1-2 TRBV28 . . CASKGDTNYGYTF
TRBJ1-2 TRBV18 TRBD1 . CASSPPRTGEGYTF
TRBJ2-2 TRBV5-6 . . CASSLVPGASRSGELFF
TRBJ2-3 TRBV4-3 TRBD2 . CASSHHGTSGGRDTQYF
TRBJ1-2 TRBV7-8 . . CASSLHGRLPGAYGYTF
TRBJ1-1 TRBV15 . . CATSRESSGGNTEAFF
TRBJ2-1 TRBV9 TRBD2 . CASSVEGLAGDEQFF
TRBJ1-6 TRBV7-9 . . CASSSSNNSPLHF
TRBJ1-2 TRBV5-4 TRBD1 . CATTTAGQGNYGYTF
TRBJ1-1 TRBV7-2 TRBD1 once CASSLVTGGEAFF
TRBJ1-3 TRBV19 . . CASSKQGRGSGNTIYF
TRBJ2-7 TRBV5-1 TRBD2 once CASSLTSGSLYEQYF
TRBJ2-3 TRBV28 TRBD2 . CASSLRLAGVSTDTQYF
TRBJ1-4 TRBV5-1 . . CASSPGQPNEKLFF
TRBJ2-3 TRBV7-9 . . CASARGSTDTQYF
TRBJ2-7 TRBV9 . . CASSAQGIGYEQYF
TRBJ2-3 TRBV4-2 . once CASSQVLGTDTQYF
TRBJ2-1 TRBV5-1 TRBD1 . CASKGQPSSYNEQFF
TRBJ1-5 TRBV19 . . CASSISESQGNQPQHF
TRBJ1-3 TRBV7-2 . . CASSPIVGNTIYF
TRBJ1-6 TRBV7-3 . . CAANGGVRPLHF
TRBJ2-1 TRBV11-2 . . CASSLDWRGYNEQFF
TRBJ1-1 TRBV3-1/TRBV3-2 TRBD1 . CASSLRQGGTEAFF
TRBJ1-5 TRBV16 . . CASSRRNSNQPQHF
TRBJ1-3 TRBV4-1 . . CASSQDNNSGNTIYF
TRBJ1-6 TRBV6-4 . . CASSDSSSGALHF
TRBJ2-4 TRBV5-5 . . CASQEAPQSIQYF
TRBJ2-2 TRBV5-4 TRBD2 . CASSLGRGRSGTGELFF
TRBJ2-1 TRBV7-2 . . CASSLVAGTYNEQFF
TRBJ2-3 TRBV7-2 TRBD1 . CASSGNDRGLSDTQYF
TRBJ2-7 TRBV7-8 TRBD2 . CASSRAGGYYEQYF
TRBJ2-2 TRBV3-1/TRBV3-2 TRBD1 . CASNKQGTGELFF
TRBJ1-3 TRBV6-5 . . CASSPPGAGNTIYF
TRBJ2-2 TRBV7-6 TRBD2 . CASSPRLAGDGELFF
TRBJ2-7 TRBV4-1 TRBD1 . CASSPGQGPRDEQYF
TRBJ2-5 TRBV5-4 . few CASNQDSERETQYF
TRBJ2-7 TRBV9 TRBD2 . CASSATGTSGTYEQYF
TRBJ2-4 TRBV28 . . CASSSPGEGRTNIQYF
TRBJ1-5 TRBV5-6 . . CASSLAIGQPQHF
TRBJ1-6 TRBV11-3 . . CASSLDRDRGHSYNSPLHF
TRBJ1-4 TRBV27 . . CASSSGTGRTNEKLFF
TRBJ2-7 TRBV9 . . CASSVGPGLEGYEQYF
TRBJ2-7 TRBV15 . . CATSRDRTSYEQYF
TRBJ1-1 TRBV19 . . CASRVPGRRRTEAFF
TRBJ1-4 TRBV6-1 . . CASSSHDGSNEKLFF
TRBJ1-1 TRBV18 . . CASSPGTEAFF
TRBJ1-1 TRBV24-1 . . CATSDTMNTEAFF
TRBJ2-1 TRBV6-1 TRBD1 . CASSESRDRGVQSSYNEQFF
TRBJ1-5 TRBV18 . . CASSPSYSNQPQHF
TRBJ2-2 TRBV15 TRBD1 . CATSAQGVGELFF
TRBJ2-7 TRBV5-1 . . CASSFTGQLYEQYF
TRBJ1-2 TRBV7-2 . . CASGREYFNYGYTF
TRBJ1-1 TRBV20-1 . . CSAFEAFF
TRBJ2-7 TRBV7-3 . . CASSPTGSPYEQYF
TRBJ2-1 TRBV6-4 . . CASSVGGPSNEQFF
TRBJ2-2 TRBV7-6 . . CASSLGVEGNTGELFF
TRBJ1-1 TRBV7-9 . . CASSFVENTEAFF
TRBJ1-1 TRBV7-9 . . CASSFFTGQNTEAFF